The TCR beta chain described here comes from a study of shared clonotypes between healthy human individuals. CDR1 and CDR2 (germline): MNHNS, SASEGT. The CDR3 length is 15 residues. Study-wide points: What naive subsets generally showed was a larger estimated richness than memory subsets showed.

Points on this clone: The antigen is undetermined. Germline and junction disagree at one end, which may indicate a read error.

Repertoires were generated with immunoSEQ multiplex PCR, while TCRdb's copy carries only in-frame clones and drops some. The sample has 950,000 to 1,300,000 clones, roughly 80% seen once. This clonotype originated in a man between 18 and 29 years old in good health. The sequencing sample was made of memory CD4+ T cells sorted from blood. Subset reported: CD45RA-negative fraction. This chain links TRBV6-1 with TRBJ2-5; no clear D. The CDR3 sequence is CAISESRASGETQYF. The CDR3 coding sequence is TGTGCCATCAGTGAGTCGCGCGCCTCGGGCGAGACCCAGTACTTC.